Sequencing of this TCR beta chain was carried out in a study of PD-1 and CTLA-4 blockade in melanoma. Worth noting for this clone: One end of the junction varies from germline; a read error may be responsible.

Germline lookup yields CDR1 SSHAT and CDR2 FNYEAQ (reference sequence). The CDR3 totals 15 residues. Here immunoSEQ multiplex PCR was the method, and the copy in TCRdb shows in-frame clones only, minus some. The table records approximately 33,000 clones, around 93% of them present only once. The clonotype originates from a human donor with melanoma. The sequencing here drew on CD8+ T cells from peripheral blood, taken from a patient given anti-PD-1 treatment. V is TRBV7-7 and J is TRBJ2-7, with 13 bases fitting TRBD2. CDR3 residues: CASSPGLAGMYEQYF. The CDR3 DNA reads as TGTGCTAGCAGCCCGGGACTAGCGGGAATGTACGAGCAGTACTTC.